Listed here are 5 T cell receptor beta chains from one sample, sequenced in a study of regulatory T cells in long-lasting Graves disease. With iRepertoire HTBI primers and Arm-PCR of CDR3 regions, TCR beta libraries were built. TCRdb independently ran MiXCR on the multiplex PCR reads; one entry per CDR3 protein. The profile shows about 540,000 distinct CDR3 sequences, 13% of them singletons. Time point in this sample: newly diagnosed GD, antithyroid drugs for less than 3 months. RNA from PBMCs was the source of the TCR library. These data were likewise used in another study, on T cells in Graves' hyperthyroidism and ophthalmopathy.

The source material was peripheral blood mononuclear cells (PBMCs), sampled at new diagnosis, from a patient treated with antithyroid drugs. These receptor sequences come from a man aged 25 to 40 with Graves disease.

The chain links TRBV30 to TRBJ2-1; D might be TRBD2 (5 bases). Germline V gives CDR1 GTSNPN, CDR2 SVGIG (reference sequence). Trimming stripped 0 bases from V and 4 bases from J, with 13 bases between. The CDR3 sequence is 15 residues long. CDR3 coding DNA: TGTGCCTGGAGTGTATTGGAGGTACAGTACAATGAGCAGTTCTTC. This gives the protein CAWSVLEVQYNEQFF.

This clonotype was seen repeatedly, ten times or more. The CDR3 nucleotides are TGTGCCAGCCGGTGGGGGGAATGGGGATATGGCTACACCTTC. The encoded protein is CASRWGEWGYGYTF. The chain has TRBV6-1 and TRBJ1-2; the D gene is possibly TRBD1 (5 bases). Per germline, CDR1 MNHNS and CDR2 SASEGT. This CDR3 has 14 amino acids. Deletions cut 8 bases from V and 5 bases from J, with 18 bases between.

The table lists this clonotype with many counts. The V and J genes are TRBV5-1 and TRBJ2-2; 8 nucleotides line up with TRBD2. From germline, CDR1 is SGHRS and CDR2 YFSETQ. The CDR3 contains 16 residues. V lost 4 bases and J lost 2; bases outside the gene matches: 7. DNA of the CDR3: TGCGCCAGCAGCGGGCAGACTAGCGCCAACACCGGGGAGCTGTTTTTT. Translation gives CASSGQTSANTGELFF.

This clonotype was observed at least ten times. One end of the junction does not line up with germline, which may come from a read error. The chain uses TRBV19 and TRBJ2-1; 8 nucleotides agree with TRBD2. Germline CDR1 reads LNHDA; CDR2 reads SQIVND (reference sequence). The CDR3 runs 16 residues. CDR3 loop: CASSLEGLGNYNEQFF. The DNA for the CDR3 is TGTGCCAGTAGTCTAGAGGGACTAGGTAATTACAATGAGCAGTTCTTC.

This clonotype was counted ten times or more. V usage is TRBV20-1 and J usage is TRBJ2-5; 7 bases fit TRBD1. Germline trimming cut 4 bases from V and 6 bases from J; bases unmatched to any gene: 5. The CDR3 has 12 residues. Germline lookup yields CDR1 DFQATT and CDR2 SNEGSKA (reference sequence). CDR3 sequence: CSATGTVQTQYF. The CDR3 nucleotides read TGCAGTGCTACCGGGACAGTTCAGACCCAGTACTTC.